The present entry profiles one TCR beta chain with its context. The antigen remains unidentified. This sample was included in a study of long-term antiretroviral therapy in people with HIV. General study points: Transplant-donor-level diversity was not reached after ART, though diversity increased.

Trimming took 4 bases from V and 4 from J; bases not matched to a gene: 14. The germline CDR1 and CDR2 sequences are LGHNA and YSLEER. The CDR3 spans 17 residues. The immunoSEQ assay was v3.0, run at survey level. TCRdb keeps only in-frame clones here, not all; method: immunoSEQ multiplex PCR. Among 45,000 or so clones listed, roughly 95% were seen once. Each participant with HIV received care in the United States. This sequence joins TRBV4-3 and TRBJ1-2, with 8 bases identical to TRBD1. The starting material was unsorted PBMCs, obtained 3.7 years after starting antiretroviral therapy. The sequence was collected from a woman between 50 and 59 years old with HIV. CDR3 DNA: TGCGCCAGCAGCCCCGCCGGCGGGACAGGAGAAATCTATGGCTACACCTTC. This gives the protein CASSPAGGTGEIYGYTF.